The clone carrying this T cell receptor (beta chain) showed up many times. Its specificity is unknown. Unique molecular identifiers featured in how the TCRbeta library was prepared. TCRdb re-called the PCR reads through MiXCR, storing one row per CDR3 protein. The sample includes over 200,000 distinct CDR3 sequences, about a tenth of them seen just once. This sample was taken from a study of T-cell reconstitution after alpha-beta-depleted transplantation in children. General study findings and limits: Several hundred expanded graft clones reportedly were the source of alpha-beta T cells about two months after transplant. Diversity and T-cell counts at one year after transplant derived mostly from new T cells.

The CDR3 runs to 13 residues. V shed 5 bases and J shed 2 bases, with 7 bases lying between them. Germline V CDR1 and CDR2: MNHNS, SASEGT. The source was PBMCs, collected before TCRalphabeta/CD19-depleted stem cell transplant. The receptor's source is a child younger than two with acute myeloid leukemia, due to receive a stem cell transplant. The V call is TRBV6-1, the J call TRBJ2-4; D possibly corresponds to TRBD1 (5 bases). CDR3 DNA sequence: TGTGCCAGCAGTCCAGGGTCCAAAAACATTCAGTACTTC. As protein: CASSPGSKNIQYF.